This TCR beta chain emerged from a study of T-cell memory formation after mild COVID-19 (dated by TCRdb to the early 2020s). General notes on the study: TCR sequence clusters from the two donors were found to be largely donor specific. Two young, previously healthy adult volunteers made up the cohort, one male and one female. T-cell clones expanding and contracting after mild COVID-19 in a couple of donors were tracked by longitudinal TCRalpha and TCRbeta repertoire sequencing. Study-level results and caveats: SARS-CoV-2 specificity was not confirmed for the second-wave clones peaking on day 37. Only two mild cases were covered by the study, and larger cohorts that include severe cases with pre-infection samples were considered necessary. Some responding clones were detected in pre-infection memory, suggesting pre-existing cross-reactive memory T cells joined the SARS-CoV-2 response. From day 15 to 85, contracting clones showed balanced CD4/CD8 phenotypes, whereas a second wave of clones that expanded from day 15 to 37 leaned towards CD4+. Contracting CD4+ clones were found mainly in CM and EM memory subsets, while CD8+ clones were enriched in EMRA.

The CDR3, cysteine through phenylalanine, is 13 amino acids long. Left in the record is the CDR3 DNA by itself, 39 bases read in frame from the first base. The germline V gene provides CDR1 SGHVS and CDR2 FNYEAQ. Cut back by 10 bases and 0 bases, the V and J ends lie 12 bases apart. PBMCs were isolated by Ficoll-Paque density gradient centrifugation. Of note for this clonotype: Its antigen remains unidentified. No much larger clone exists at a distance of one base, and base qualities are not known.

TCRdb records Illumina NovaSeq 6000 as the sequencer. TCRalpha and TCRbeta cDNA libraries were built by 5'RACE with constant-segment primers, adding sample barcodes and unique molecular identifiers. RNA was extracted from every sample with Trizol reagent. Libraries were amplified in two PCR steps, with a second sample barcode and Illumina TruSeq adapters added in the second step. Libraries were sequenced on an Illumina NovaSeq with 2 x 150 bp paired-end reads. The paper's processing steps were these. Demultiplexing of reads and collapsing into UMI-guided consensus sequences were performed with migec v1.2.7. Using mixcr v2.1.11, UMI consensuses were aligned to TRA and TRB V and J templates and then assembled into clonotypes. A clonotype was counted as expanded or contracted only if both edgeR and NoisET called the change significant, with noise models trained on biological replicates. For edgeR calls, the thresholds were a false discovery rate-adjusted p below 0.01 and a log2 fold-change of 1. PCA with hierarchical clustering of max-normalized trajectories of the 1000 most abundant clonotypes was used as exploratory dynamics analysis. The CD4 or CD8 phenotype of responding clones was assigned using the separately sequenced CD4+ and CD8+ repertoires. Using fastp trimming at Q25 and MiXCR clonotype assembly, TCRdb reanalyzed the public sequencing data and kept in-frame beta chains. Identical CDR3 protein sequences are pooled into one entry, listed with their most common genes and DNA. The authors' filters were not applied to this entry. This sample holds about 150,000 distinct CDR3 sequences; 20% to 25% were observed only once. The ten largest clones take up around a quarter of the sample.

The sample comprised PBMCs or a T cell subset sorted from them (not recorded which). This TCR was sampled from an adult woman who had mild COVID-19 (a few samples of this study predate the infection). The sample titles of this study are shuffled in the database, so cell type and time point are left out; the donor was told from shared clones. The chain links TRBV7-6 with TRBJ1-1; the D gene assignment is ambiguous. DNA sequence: TGTGCCACTTCGGACGGAATGAACACTGAAGCTTTCTTT. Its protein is CATSDGMNTEAFF. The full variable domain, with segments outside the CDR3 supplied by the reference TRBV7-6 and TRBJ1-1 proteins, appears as GAGVSQSPRYKVTKRGQDVALRCDPISGHVSLYWYRQALGQGPEFLTYFNYEAQQDKSGLPNDRFSAERPEGSISTLTIQRTEQRDSAMYRCATSDGMNTEAFFGQGTRLTVV.